The 18 T cell receptor beta chains reported below all come from one sample, sequenced in a study of CD8+ T cells in alopecia areata (dated by TCRdb to the late 2010s). The protocol used for the library was the immunoSEQ multiplex PCR assay. To provide template for TCR sequencing, every sample had RNA extracted and reverse transcribed into cDNA. Imported from immuneACCESS, the table was reduced by TCRdb to in-frame sequences with V and J called. These copies leave out some clones; in studies compared against another copy, an unresolved V gene accounts for under half, and the cause of the remainder is not known. This sample has approximately 99,000 clones in its table, and roughly 60% of those were observed once. Under 25% of the sample rests with the top ten. Sequencing was done on a sample of CD8+ T cells sorted from blood. The receptor source for this set is a human donor in good health.

The chain has TRBV4-2 and TRBJ2-3; TRBD2 aligns across 7 bases. Germline V gene sequence: CDR1 LGHNA, CDR2 YNFKEQ. This CDR3 has 14 residues. V gave up 4 bases and J gave up 1 base; unmatched junction bases: 2. CDR3 protein: CASSLTSGTDTQYF. DNA for the CDR3: TGTGCCAGCAGCCTTACTAGCGGCACAGATACGCAGTATTTT.

The chain combines TRBV13 with TRBJ1-1; 7 nucleotides align to TRBD1. There are 15 residues in the CDR3. Germline V gives CDR1 PRHDT, CDR2 FYEKMQ (reference sequence). J lost 0 bases, V lost 4 bases, and 5 bases had no gene match. CDR3 DNA sequence: TGTGCCAGCAGCTCCCGGGACAGCATGAACACTGAAGCTTTCTTT. It codes for CASSSRDSMNTEAFF.

V usage is TRBV7-6 and J usage is TRBJ2-7; TRBD2 is a possible D gene (7 bases). The germline CDR1 and CDR2 sequences are SGHVS and FNYEAQ. The CDR3 covers 16 residues. The V gene lost 5 bases and the J gene lost 2 bases, with 19 bases spanning the gap. As DNA, the CDR3 is TGTGCCAGCAGCCCGACGGTGGAGGGGGGGCCCTACGAGCAGTACTTC. Its protein product is CASSPTVEGGPYEQYF.

The chain couples TRBV4-2 to TRBJ2-7; TRBD2 agrees at 11 bases. V gave up 4 bases and J gave up 1 base; unmatched junction bases: 3. This CDR3 comprises 15 residues. Germline CDR1 reads LGHNA; CDR2 reads YNFKEQ. CDR3 DNA sequence: TGTGCCAGCAGCCCCGGGACTAGCGGTTCCTACGAGCAGTACTTC. Amino acid sequence: CASSPGTSGSYEQYF.

V is TRBV7-9 and J is TRBJ1-2; 7 nucleotides align to TRBD1. V was pared by 3 bases and J by 4 bases, with 2 bases of the junction left unmatched. CDR1 is SEHNR and CDR2 is FQNEAQ in the germline V gene (reference sequence). CDR3 length: 13 residues. The CDR3 nucleotides are TGTGCCAGCAGCTTCGCAGGGGGCTATGGCTACACCTTC. Translated: CASSFAGGYGYTF.

The chain employs TRBV28 and TRBJ2-5; TRBD1 matches at 9 bases. The CDR3 has 14 amino acids. Germline loops: CDR1 MDHEN, CDR2 SYDVKM. V gave up 3 bases and J gave up 3 bases; unmatched junction bases: 2. CDR3 coding DNA: TGTGCCAGCAGTTTTACAGGGGGCGAAGAGACCCAGTACTTC. It is translated as CASSFTGGEETQYF.

The chain recombines TRBV23-1 with TRBJ2-6; D uncertain. TRBV23-1 is identified as an open reading frame with a role that is uncertain. V gave up 6 bases and J gave up 1 base, with 4 bases separating them. This CDR3 region has 13 residues. The CDR3 reads CASRPSGANVLTF. In nucleotides, the CDR3 is TGCGCCAGCAGGCCATCTGGGGCCAACGTCCTGACTTTC.

The chain recombines TRBV27 with TRBJ2-2, with D possibly TRBD1 on 6 matching bases. CDR1 and CDR2 (germline): MNHEY, SMNVEV (reference sequence). Trimming pared 9 bases from V and 6 bases from J, leaving 14 bases between. CDR3 length: 13 residues. The CDR3 DNA follows: TGTGCCAGTTCACTGACAGGAGCCGGGGAGCTGTTTTTT. It is translated as CASSLTGAGELFF.

V gene TRBV15 combines with J gene TRBJ2-1; 10 nucleotides agree with TRBD1. CDR3 length equals 15 residues. Germline CDR1 reads LNHNV; CDR2 reads YYDKDF (reference sequence). The V and J ends lost 5 bases and 4 bases, in that order; junction bases with no gene match: 5. The CDR3 protein is CATSPWTGGYNEQFF. Here the CDR3 DNA reads TGTGCCACCAGCCCGTGGACAGGGGGATACAATGAGCAGTTCTTC.

This clone has only a few counts. The V and J genes are TRBV7-9 and TRBJ1-1, with D possibly TRBD1 on 5 matching bases. The CDR3 extends over 16 amino acids. Germline CDR1 is SEHNR and CDR2 is FQNEAQ (reference sequence). Trimming removed 5 bases from V and 0 bases from J, with 16 bases in between. The chain's CDR3 is CASSPGEGMMNTEAFF. The CDR3 DNA follows: TGTGCCAGCAGCCCCGGGGAGGGGATGATGAACACTGAAGCTTTCTTT.

CDR3 residues: CATSRALRGGPDTQYF. DNA of the CDR3: TGTGCCACCAGCAGAGCCCTCAGGGGGGGCCCAGATACGCAGTATTTT. The V call is TRBV15, the J call TRBJ2-3; D tentatively reads TRBD1 or TRBD2 (7 bases each). V dropped 1 base and J dropped 4 bases, with 15 bases sitting between them. The CDR3 spans 16 residues. Germline assignment: CDR1 LNHNV and CDR2 YYDKDF (reference sequence).

The genes are TRBV2 and TRBJ2-1; D not certain. The length of the CDR3 is 15 residues. CDR1 and CDR2 from the germline V gene are SNHLY and FYNNEI. The germline V and J ends were trimmed by 6 bases and 0 bases, with 12 bases remaining between them. Here the CDR3 reads CASRVGMASYNEQFF. CDR3 bases: TGTGCCAGCAGGGTCGGTATGGCCTCCTACAATGAGCAGTTCTTC.

Regarding this clone: The same CDR3 is also encoded by other DNA sequences in this sample. The V gene is TRBV7-8, the J gene TRBJ2-7, with unresolved D. CDR1 SGHVS and CDR2 FQNEAQ come from the germline V gene. The CDR3 runs to 11 residues. Trimming stripped 4 bases from V and 2 bases from J, with 3 bases between. The CDR3 protein is CASSSTYEQYF. CDR3 DNA: TGTGCCAGCAGCTCAACCTACGAGCAGTACTTC.

The gene calls are TRBV28 and TRBJ2-7, with D tentatively TRBD1 (5 bases). CDR3 length: 16 residues. The V end lost 8 bases, the J end lost 2 bases, and 22 bases lay between the germline ends. Germline V CDR1 and CDR2: MDHEN, SYDVKM. In DNA, the CDR3 is TGTGCCAGCCATTCGGATGGGGCAGGGAAAGCCTACGAGCAGTACTTC. As protein: CASHSDGAGKAYEQYF.

The V call is TRBV28, the J call TRBJ2-1; possible D gene TRBD1, 5 bases. This CDR3 region has 15 residues. Trimming stripped 11 bases from V and 0 bases from J, with 17 bases between. CDR1 is MDHEN and CDR2 is SYDVKM in the germline V gene. The CDR3 DNA reads TGTGCCTGGGGCAGTCTGTCCTACTCCTACAATGAGCAGTTCTTC. Translating gives CAWGSLSYSYNEQFF. The full variable domain, completed using reference TRBV28 and TRBJ2-1, is DVKVTQSSRYLVKRTGEKVFLECVQDMDHENMFWYRQDPGLGLRLIYFSYDVKMKEKGDIPEGYSVSREKKERFSLILESASTNQTSMYLCAWGSLSYSYNEQFFGPGTRLTVL.

V gene TRBV5-1 combines with J gene TRBJ2-1; TRBD2 agrees at 12 bases. Germline CDR1 reads SGHRS; CDR2 reads YFSETQ. The CDR3 loop spans 16 amino acids. V dropped 0 bases and J dropped 14; count of bases not matched to a gene: 12. The CDR3, as DNA: TGCGCCAGCAGCTTGGCCGGGACTAGCGGGTCGGGGAGTAAGTTCTTC. Residues: CASSLAGTSGSGSKFF.

The chain joins TRBV7-9 to TRBJ1-5, with 7 bases matching TRBD1. The CDR3 is 14 residues long. Germline V gene lookup returns CDR1 SEHNR and CDR2 FQNEAQ (reference sequence). V shed 6 bases, J shed 6 bases, and the junction held 8 bases outside the gene matches. For the CDR3, the DNA is TGTGCCAGCAGTTCTGACAGGGAGAGTCAGCCCCAGCATTTT. It is translated as CASSSDRESQPQHF.

This clone was picked up a small number of times. The genes are TRBV11-2 and TRBJ2-1, with 8 bases fitting TRBD1. CDR3 length equals 15 residues. Looked up from germline, CDR1 is SGHAT and CDR2 is FQNNGV. J lost 6 bases, V lost 2 bases, and 6 bases had no gene match. The CDR3 sequence is CASSLRDRSGNEQFF. The CDR3 nucleotides are TGTGCCAGCAGCTTACGGGACAGGTCGGGCAATGAGCAGTTCTTC.